Shown below are 5 T cell receptor beta chains from a single sample sequenced in a study of blood T cells in healthy people across ages. Sample-barcoded 5' priming and a J-beta primer mix drove a second PCR of about 7 to 12 cycles. TCRdb fed the 5' RACE reads into MiXCR, producing one record per CDR3 protein. The sample carries more than 1,000,000 distinct CDR3 sequences, roughly a quarter recorded once. These data were also filed under a second study, of T cells of mothers and their children.

The sequencing sample was made of blood. The receptors shown here come from a girl aged 2-9 years in good health.

This clonotype occurred a few times. The genes are TRBV4-3 and TRBJ2-7; TRBD1 is a possible D gene (6 bases). This CDR3 is built from 14 residues. Between the trimmed V and J ends, which lost 3 bases and 5 bases, there was a span of 14 bases. The germline gives CDR1 LGHNA, CDR2 YSLEER. Written as DNA, the CDR3 is TGCGCCAGCAGCCATTCTTACAGGGTGAACGAGCAGTACTTC. Translated: CASSHSYRVNEQYF.

In its sample, this clonotype was seen a few times. The chain has TRBV7-9 and TRBJ2-3; no reliable D call. Trimming cost V 8 bases and J 4 bases, with 10 bases left between them. Germline CDR1 reads SEHNR; CDR2 reads FQNEAQ (reference sequence). CDR3 length equals 12 residues. For the CDR3, the DNA is TGTGCCAGCCGCTCGCTAGCAGATACGCAGTATTTT. Translating it yields CASRSLADTQYF.

About this clonotype: One base away lies a much larger clone, so this may be a sequencing read error. The rearrangement joins TRBV28 to TRBJ2-7; D is perhaps TRBD1 or TRBD2 (6 bases each). Germline V CDR1 and CDR2: MDHEN, SYDVKM. V lost 8 bases, J lost 6 bases, and 11 bases lay in between. The CDR3 has 11 residues. The CDR3 reads CASGGPFEQYF. CDR3 nucleotide sequence: TGTGCCAGCGGGGGGCCCTTCGAGCAGTACTTC.

The chain combines TRBV3-1 with TRBJ1-1; 7 bases align to TRBD1. The germline V gene has CDR1 LGHDT and CDR2 YNNKEL (reference sequence). Trimming removed 2 bases from V and 5 bases from J; junction bases left unmatched: 8. The CDR3 runs 15 residues. For the CDR3, the DNA is TGTGCCAGCAGCCAACCTCGACAGGGCGGTACTGAAGCTTTCTTT. It encodes CASSQPRQGGTEAFF.

The gene calls are TRBV7-8 and TRBJ2-7; D may be TRBD2 (6 bases). The CDR3 consists of 14 residues. The V gene's germline CDR1 is SGHVS and CDR2 FQNEAQ. V lost 2 bases, J lost 5 bases, and 13 bases lay in between. CDR3 residues: CASSLRSGVDEQYF. CDR3 nucleotides: TGTGCCAGCAGCTTACGTAGCGGCGTGGACGAGCAGTACTTC.